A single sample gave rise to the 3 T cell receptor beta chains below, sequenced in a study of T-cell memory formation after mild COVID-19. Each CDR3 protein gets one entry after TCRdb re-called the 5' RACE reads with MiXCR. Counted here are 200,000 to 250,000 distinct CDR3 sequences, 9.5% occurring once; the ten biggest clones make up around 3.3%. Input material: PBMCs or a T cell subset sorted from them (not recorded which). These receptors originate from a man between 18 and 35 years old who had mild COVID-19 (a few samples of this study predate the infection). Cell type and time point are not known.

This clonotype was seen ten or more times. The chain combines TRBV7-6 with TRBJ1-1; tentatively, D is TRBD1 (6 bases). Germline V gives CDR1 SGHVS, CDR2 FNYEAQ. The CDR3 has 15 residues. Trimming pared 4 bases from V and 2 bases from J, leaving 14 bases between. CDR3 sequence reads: CASSSPGDGNTEAFF. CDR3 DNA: TGTGCCAGCAGCTCGCCAGGGGATGGAAACACTGAAGCTTTCTTT.

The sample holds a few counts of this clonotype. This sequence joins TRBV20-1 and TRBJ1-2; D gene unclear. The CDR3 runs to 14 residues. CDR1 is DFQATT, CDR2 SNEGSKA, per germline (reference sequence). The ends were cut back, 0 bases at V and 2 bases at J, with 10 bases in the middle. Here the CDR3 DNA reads TGCAGTGCTAGAGATGATCGGGAAAACTATGGCTACACCTTC. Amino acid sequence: CSARDDRENYGYTF.

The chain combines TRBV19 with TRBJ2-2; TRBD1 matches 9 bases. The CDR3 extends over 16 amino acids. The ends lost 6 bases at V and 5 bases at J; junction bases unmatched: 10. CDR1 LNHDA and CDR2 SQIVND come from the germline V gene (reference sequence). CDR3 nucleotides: TGTGCCAGTAGACGTACAGGGGGCGCGGGGACCGGGGAGCTGTTTTTT. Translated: CASRRTGGAGTGELFF.